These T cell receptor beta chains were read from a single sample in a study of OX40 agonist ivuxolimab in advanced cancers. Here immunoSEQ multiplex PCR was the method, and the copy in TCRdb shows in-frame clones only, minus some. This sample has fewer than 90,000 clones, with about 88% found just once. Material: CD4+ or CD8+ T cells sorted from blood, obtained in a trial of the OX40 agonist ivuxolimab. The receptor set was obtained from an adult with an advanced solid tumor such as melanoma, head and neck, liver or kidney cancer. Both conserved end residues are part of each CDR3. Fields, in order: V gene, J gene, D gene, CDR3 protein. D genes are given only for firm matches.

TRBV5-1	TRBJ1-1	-	CASTRGSGVAMNTEAFF
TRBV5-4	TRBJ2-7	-	CASSLLGGLSEQYF
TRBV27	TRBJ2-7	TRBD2	CASSWAGDIYYEQYF
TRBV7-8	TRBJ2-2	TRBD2	CASSLAVTSGRLLNTGELFF
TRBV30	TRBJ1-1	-	CAWSQLEAFF
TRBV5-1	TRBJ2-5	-	CASSLTQETQYF
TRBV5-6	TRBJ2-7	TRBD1	CASSLGDSPYEQYF
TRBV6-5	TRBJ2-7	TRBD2	CASTPTSGSSYEQYF
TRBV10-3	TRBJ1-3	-	CAIRAPDISGNTIYF
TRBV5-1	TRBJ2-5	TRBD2	CASTWGTSGKETQYF
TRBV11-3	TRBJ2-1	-	CASSIDTFAFNEQFF
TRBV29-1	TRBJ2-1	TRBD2	CSVDDPAGYSYNEQFF
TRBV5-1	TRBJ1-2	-	CASSPPGGYYGYTF
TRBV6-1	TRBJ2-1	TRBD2	CASKWREGLFF
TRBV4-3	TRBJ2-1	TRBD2	CASSSGHAAEQFF
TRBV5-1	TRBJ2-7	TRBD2	CASAPGLAGYEQYF
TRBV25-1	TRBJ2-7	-	CASSPVGTLYEQYF
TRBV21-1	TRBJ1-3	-	CASSSLRPGRGSVNTIYF
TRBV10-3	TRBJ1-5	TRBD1	CAISVEDRAQPQHF
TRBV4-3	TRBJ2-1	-	CASTPVPESSYNEQFF
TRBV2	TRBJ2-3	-	CASTGGPSYADTQYF
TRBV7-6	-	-	CASSLGAGSLSYEQYF
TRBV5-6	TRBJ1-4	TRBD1	CASSLGDRAINEKLFF
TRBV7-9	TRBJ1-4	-	CASSLTGSNEKLFF
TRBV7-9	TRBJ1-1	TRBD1	CASSTRDRWNTEAFF
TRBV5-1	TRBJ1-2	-	CASSLSGGEGYTF
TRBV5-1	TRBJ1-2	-	CASSLAPGNYGYTF
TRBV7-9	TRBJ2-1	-	CASSLERVFNEQFF